This T cell receptor beta chain was documented in a study of blood T cell repertoires in COVID-19. On the study more broadly: Samples came from the United States, Italy and Spain, spanning acute and convalescent COVID-19. The analysed material was cDNA or gDNA that came from T cells, B-cell-depleted T cells, or PBMCs.

Original handling: The assay estimated nucleated cells by amplifying reference gene primers. Clones were sequenced by immunoSEQ multiplex PCR, and TCRdb holds only the in-frame ones, with some missing. That table furnishes V, J and clone size, whereas the DNA furnished D and trimming. The table includes under 350,000 clones, around 82% detected once. This receptor was identified in a woman between 45 and 60 years old who had recovered from COVID-19. The sequenced sample consisted of peripheral blood.

CDR3 sequence reads: CASSEQTGLNTGELFF. The CDR3 nucleotides are TGTGCCAGCAGTGAACAGACAGGGCTAAACACCGGGGAGCTGTTTTTT. This chain connects TRBV6-1 to TRBJ2-2; 7 bases are shared with TRBD1. The CDR3 is made up of 16 amino acids. Germline values: CDR1 MNHNS, CDR2 SASEGT. The junction had 5 bases not matched to a gene; V was cut back by 2 bases and J by 2 bases.